The sequence of this T cell receptor beta chain was determined in a study of T cells in Graves' hyperthyroidism and ophthalmopathy. The study's findings and limits: Median prediction lead before ophthalmopathy onset was about 6.5 months with the model.

This clonotype was seen more than once but under ten times. The antigen is not known. Trimming took off 5 bases at V and 4 bases at J, with 12 bases between the two ends. The CDR3 consists of 14 residues. CDR1 is SEHNR, CDR2 FQNEAQ, per germline (reference sequence). PBMCs were sourced from roughly 9.3 ml fresh peripheral blood. Amplification of TCR beta CDR3 regions used RNA as the template. HTBI primers were used for first-round RT-PCR of the TCR CDR3. One entry per CDR3 protein, called by TCRdb with MiXCR from the multiplex PCR reads. Of about 640,000 distinct CDR3 sequences listed, less than 25% are singletons.

The source of this sequence is a man in his thirties or forties with Graves' ophthalmopathy. V and J are TRBV7-9 and TRBJ1-3, with D possibly being TRBD1 (6 bases). Sequenced input: blood. The CDR3 nucleotides are TGTGCCAGCAGCACCGGGACACCCGGAAACACCATATATTTT. As protein: CASSTGTPGNTIYF.